A selection of T cell receptor beta chains follows, all from one sample in a study of cytomegalovirus exposure and HLA in healthy donors. Profiled with immunoSEQ multiplex PCR; TCRdb holds only in-frame clones, not every one. Of fewer than 140,000 clones detected, approximately 90% appear once; the ten largest clones hold about 2%. The material sequenced was PBMCs. These receptors were obtained from a woman under 30 in good health and CMV-seropositive. Each CDR3 is given with its conserved first and last residue. The order of the fields is V gene, D gene, J gene, clone size, CDR3 DNA, CDR3 protein. The D gene is left open where the match is weak. Only some rows state a clone size, as once, few, many or a class for expanded clones.

TRBV6-5,-,TRBJ2-7,once,TGTGCCAGCAGTTATCGTTCAGGGTACGAGCAGTACTTC,CASSYRSGYEQYF
TRBV5-6,-,TRBJ2-1,-,TGTGCCAGCAGCTTGGCCGGGTATGAGCAGTTCTTC,CASSLAGYEQFF
TRBV25-1,TRBD1,TRBJ1-2,once,TGTGCCAGCAGTGAAAGGGACAGGATGTATGGCTACACCTTC,CASSERDRMYGYTF
TRBV11-2,TRBD2,TRBJ2-1,-,TGTGCCAGCAGCAAAACTAGCGGGGGGGCTGATGAGCAGTTCTTC,CASSKTSGGADEQFF
TRBV5-5,-,TRBJ1-2,-,TGTGCCAGCAGCTTGGAGAGCGGAAACTATGGCTACACCTTC,CASSLESGNYGYTF
TRBV2,-,TRBJ1-1,-,TGTGCCAGCAGTGTCAGGGGTACTGAAGCTTTCTTT,CASSVRGTEAFF
TRBV19,-,TRBJ2-3,-,TGTGCCAGTAGTATCCCCCGGCAGGGGACAGATACGCAGTATTTT,CASSIPRQGTDTQYF
TRBV6-6,-,TRBJ2-3,-,TGTGCCAGCAGATTTACTAGATTCACAGATACGCAGTATTTT,CASRFTRFTDTQYF
TRBV5-6,-,TRBJ2-7,once,TGTGCCAGCAGCTTGGCTCAGGGCGCCTACGAGCAGTACTTC,CASSLAQGAYEQYF
TRBV2,TRBD1,TRBJ1-6,-,TGTGCCAGCACCCCACAGGGGTCCCCTAATTCACCCCTCCACTTT,CASTPQGSPNSPLHF
TRBV29-1,TRBD1,TRBJ1-1,-,TGCAGCGTAGAGGACAGGGGGAGAGGAAACACTGAAGCTTTCTTT,CSVEDRGRGNTEAFF
TRBV29-1,-,TRBJ2-5,-,TGCAGCGTGTACAGGAGAGAGACCCAGTACTTC,CSVYRRETQYF
TRBV4-1,TRBD1,TRBJ1-4,-,TGCGCCAGCAGCCAAGCCACAGGGGTCGAAAAACTGTTTTTT,CASSQATGVEKLFF
TRBV28,TRBD1,TRBJ1-3,once,TGTGCCAGCAGGCCCGACAGGGGCTCTGGAAACACCATATATTTT,CASRPDRGSGNTIYF
TRBV9,TRBD1,TRBJ1-2,-,TGTGCCAGCAGTCGTAGGTCCCACAGGGGGCTTAACTATGGCTACACCTTC,CASSRRSHRGLNYGYTF
TRBV6-5,-,TRBJ1-2,once,TGTGCCAGCAGTTACTCGCCAGGGCGCTATGGCTACACCTTC,CASSYSPGRYGYTF
TRBV7-2,TRBD1,TRBJ1-6,-,TGTGCCAGCACCCAATGGACAGGGGGAAATTCACCCCTCCACTTT,CASTQWTGGNSPLHF